This T cell receptor (beta chain) stems from a study of cytomegalovirus exposure and HLA in healthy donors. This CDR3 region has 15 residues. CDR1 SEHNR and CDR2 FQNEAQ come from the germline V gene (reference sequence). Worth noting for this clone: Its antigen is as yet unknown. The germline gene is not matched at one end of the junction; a read error may be the cause.

A multiplex PCR was run with 60 Vbeta primers and 13 Jbeta primers. Sequenced by immunoSEQ multiplex PCR; TCRdb stores in-frame clones only, minus some. The profile covers fewer than 90,000 clones, with around 74% appearing a single time and around a tenth taken by the ten largest. Regarding the study as a whole: Common viral pathogens seemed to be connected with several of the most significant clusters, according to a later analysis.

The chain links TRBV7-9 to TRBJ2-5; 9 bases agree with TRBD2. Material: PBMCs. The TCR sequence derives from a man aged 25-45 years in good health and CMV-seropositive. As DNA, the CDR3 is TGTTCCAGCAGCTTACGGCTAGCGGGGAAAGAGACCCAGTACTTC. Translated, it gives CSSSLRLAGKETQYF.